This T cell receptor (beta chain) derives from a study of T-cell reconstitution after alpha-beta-depleted transplantation in children. Study results and limitations: Among T cells one year after transplant, newly produced cells accounted for most counts and diversity. Two months or so post-transplant, alpha-beta T cells reportedly derived from several hundred expanded graft clones.

Preparation of the TCRbeta library used unique molecular identifiers. TCRdb re-analysed the PCR reads in MiXCR, keeping a single row per CDR3 protein. Found here are roughly 420,000 distinct CDR3 sequences, roughly 16% of them singletons; the top ten hold 25% to 35%. Trimming removed 6 bases from V and 4 bases from J, with 16 bases in between. Germline V lookup: CDR1 SQVTM, CDR2 ANQGSEA. The CDR3 runs to 14 residues. This clonotype occurred many times. What it binds is unknown. The sequence came from a boy under two years old who had a stem cell transplant for Wiskott-Aldrich syndrome, so the T cells may come from the graft donor. The sample in question was PBMCs, mostly from graft donor cells, obtained 360 days after TCRalphabeta/CD19-depleted stem cell transplant. This sequence joins TRBV29-1 and TRBJ2-1, with TRBD2 as a possible D gene (7 bases). CDR3 residues: CSVGGASGYNEQFF. DNA of the CDR3: TGCAGCGTGGGGGGCGCTAGCGGATACAATGAGCAGTTCTTC.